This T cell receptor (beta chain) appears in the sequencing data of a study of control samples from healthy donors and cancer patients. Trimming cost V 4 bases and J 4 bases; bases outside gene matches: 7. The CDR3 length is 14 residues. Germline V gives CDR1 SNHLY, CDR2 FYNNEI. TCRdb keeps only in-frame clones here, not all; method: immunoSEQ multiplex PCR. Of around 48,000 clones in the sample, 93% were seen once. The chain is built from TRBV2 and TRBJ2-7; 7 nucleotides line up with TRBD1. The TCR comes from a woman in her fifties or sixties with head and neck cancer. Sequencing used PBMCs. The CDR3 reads CASSGGGRGYEQYF. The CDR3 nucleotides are TGTGCCAGCAGTGGCGGAGGCAGGGGGTACGAGCAGTACTTC.